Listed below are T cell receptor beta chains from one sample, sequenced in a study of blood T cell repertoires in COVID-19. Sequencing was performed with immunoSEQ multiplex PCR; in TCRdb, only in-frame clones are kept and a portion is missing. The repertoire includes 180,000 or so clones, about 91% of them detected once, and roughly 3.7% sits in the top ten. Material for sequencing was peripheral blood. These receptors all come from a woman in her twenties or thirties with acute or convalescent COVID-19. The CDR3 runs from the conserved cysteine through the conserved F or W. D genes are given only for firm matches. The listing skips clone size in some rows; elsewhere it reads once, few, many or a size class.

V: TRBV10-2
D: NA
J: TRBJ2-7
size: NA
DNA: TGCGCCACCTTCTCCTACGAGCAGTACTTC
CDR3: CATFSYEQYF

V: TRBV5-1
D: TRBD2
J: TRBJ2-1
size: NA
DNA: TGCGCCAGCTATCTAGCGGGAGTGGGTAATGAGCAGTTCTTC
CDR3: CASYLAGVGNEQFF

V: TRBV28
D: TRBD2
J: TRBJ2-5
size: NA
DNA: TGTGCCAGCAGTTTAAGCGGGACCCAAGAGACCCAGTACTTC
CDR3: CASSLSGTQETQYF

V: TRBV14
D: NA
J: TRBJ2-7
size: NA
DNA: TGTGCCAGCAGCCGTGTCGCGGGGGCTTTGGGCCACGAGCAGTACTTC
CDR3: CASSRVAGALGHEQYF

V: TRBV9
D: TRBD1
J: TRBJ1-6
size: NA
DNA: TGTGCCAGCAGCGTAGATGGGACAGGGAGTACCCCCCTCCACTTT
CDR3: CASSVDGTGSTPLHF

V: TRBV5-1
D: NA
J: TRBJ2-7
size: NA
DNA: TGCGCCAGCAGCTCTACGAACTCCTACGAGCAGTACTTC
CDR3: CASSSTNSYEQYF

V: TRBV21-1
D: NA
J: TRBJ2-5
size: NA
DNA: TGTGCCAGCAGCCTAAGGGGGAGGGAGAAGGGAGAGACCCAGTACTTC
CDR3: CASSLRGREKGETQYF

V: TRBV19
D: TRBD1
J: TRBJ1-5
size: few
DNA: TGTGCCAGTACCACCGGAACAGGGGGTGGGGGCCTGGGGCCCCAGCATTTT
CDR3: CASTTGTGGGGLGPQHF

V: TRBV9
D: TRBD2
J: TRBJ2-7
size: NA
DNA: TGTGCCAGCAGCGTATCCCCGCACCTGACGGAGGCTAGCGGACTCCACTTC
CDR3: CASSVSPHLTEASGLHF

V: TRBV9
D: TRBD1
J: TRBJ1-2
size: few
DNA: TGTGCCAGCAGCGCAGGTGGACAGGGGAAGGTCTACACCTTC
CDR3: CASSAGGQGKVYTF

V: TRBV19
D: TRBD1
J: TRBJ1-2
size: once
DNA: TGTGCCAGTGACACCGGGACAGGGACTGGCTACACCTTC
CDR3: CASDTGTGTGYTF

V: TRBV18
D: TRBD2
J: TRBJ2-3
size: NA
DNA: TGTGCCAGCTCACCACTCATAATAACTAGCGGGACTTCAGATACGCAGTATTTT
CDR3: CASSPLIITSGTSDTQYF

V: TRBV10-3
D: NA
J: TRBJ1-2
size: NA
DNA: TGTGCCATCAGTTACTCGGGAGACAATGGCTACACCTTC
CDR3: CAISYSGDNGYTF

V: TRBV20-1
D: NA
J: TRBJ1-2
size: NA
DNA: TGCAGTGCTAGTTTACGAACCCTAAACTATGGCTACACCTTC
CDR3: CSASLRTLNYGYTF

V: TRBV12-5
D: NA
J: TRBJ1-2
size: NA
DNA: TGTGCTAGTGGTTCCCCGACAAGCCCTCCCCGGGGCTACACCTTC
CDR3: CASGSPTSPPRGYTF

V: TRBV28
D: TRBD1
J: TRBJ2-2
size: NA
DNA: TGTGCCAGCAGGGGACAGCATGCTACCGGGGAGCTGTTTTTT
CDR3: CASRGQHATGELFF

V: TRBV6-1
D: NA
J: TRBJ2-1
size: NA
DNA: TGTGCCAGCGCCCTCATGACTAAGAGTGAGCAGTTCTTC
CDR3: CASALMTKSEQFF

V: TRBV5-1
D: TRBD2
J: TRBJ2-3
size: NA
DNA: TGCGCCAGCAGCCCCGGACTAGCGGGTAACACAGATACGCAGTATTTT
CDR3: CASSPGLAGNTDTQYF

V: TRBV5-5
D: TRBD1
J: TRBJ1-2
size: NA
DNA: TGTGCCAGCAGCTTGGCCGGGTTAACAGACAGGGTCCCCAGCTATGGCTACACCTTC
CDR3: CASSLAGLTDRVPSYGYTF

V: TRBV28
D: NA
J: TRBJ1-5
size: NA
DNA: TGTGCCAGTAGGGACAACCCAGCGTATAGCAATCAGCCCCAGCATTTT
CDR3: CASRDNPAYSNQPQHF

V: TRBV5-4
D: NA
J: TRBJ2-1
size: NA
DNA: TGTGCCAGCAGCTTGGACGGGAGTGGGCCCCACAATGAGCAGTTCTTC
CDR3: CASSLDGSGPHNEQFF

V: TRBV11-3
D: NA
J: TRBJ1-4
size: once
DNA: TGTGCCAGCAGCTTAGAGGGACTACGAGGGGGAAAACTGTTTTTT
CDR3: CASSLEGLRGGKLFF

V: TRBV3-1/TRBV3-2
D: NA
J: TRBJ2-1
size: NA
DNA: TGTGCCAGCAGCCAAGTCAGAGGCTCCTACAATGAGCAGTTCTTC
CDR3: CASSQVRGSYNEQFF